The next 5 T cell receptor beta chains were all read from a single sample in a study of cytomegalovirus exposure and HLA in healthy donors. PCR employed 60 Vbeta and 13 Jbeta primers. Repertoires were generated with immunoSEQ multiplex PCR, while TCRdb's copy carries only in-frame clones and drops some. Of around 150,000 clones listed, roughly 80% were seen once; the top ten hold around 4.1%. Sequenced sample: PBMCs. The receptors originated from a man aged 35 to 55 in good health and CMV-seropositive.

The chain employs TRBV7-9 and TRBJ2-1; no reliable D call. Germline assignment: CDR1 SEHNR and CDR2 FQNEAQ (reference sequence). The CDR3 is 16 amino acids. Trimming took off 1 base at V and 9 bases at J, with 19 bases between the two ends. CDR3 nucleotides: TGTGCCAGCAGCTTAGATTCAAAGCTCCCGGCTAGTGAGCAGTTCTTC. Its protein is CASSLDSKLPASEQFF.

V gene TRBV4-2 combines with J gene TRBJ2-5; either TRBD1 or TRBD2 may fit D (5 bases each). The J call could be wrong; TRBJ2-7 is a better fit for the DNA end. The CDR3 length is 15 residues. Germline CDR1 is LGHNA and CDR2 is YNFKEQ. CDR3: CASSQGGGGSYEQYF. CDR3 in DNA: TGTGCCAGCAGCCAAGGTGGTGGGGGCTCCTACGAGCAGTACTTC.

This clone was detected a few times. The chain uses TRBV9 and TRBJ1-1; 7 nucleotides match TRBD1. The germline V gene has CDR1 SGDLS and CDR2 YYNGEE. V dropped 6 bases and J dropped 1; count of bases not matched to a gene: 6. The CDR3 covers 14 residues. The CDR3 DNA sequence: TGTGCCAGCACCGTCGGGACAGAGAACACTGAAGCTTTCTTT. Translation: CASTVGTENTEAFF.

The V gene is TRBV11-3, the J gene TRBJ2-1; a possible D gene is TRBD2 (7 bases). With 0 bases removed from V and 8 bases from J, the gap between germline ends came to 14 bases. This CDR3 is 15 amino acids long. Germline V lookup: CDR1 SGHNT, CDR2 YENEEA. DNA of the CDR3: TGTGCCAGCAGCTTAGATCTAGGGGGGGGTCATGAGCAGTTCTTC. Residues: CASSLDLGGGHEQFF.

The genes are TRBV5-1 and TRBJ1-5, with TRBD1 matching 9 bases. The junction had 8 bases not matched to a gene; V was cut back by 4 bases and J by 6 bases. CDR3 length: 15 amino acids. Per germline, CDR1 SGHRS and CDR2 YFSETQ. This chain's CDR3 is CASSAGTGGGQPQHF. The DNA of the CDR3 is TGCGCCAGCAGCGCGGGAACAGGGGGCGGTCAGCCCCAGCATTTT.